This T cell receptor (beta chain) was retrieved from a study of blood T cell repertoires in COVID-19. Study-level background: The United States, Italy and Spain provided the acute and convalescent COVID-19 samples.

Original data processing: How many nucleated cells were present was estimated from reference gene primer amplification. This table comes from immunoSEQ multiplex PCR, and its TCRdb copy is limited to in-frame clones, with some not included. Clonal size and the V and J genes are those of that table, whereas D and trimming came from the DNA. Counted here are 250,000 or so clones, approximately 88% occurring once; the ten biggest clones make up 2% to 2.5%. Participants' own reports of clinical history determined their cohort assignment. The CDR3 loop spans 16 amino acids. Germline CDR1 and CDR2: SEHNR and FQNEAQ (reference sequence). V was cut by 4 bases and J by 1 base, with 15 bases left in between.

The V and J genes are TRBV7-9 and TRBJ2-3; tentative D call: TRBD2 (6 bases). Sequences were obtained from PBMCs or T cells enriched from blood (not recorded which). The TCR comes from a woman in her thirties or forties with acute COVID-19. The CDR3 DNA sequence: TGTGCCAGCAGCTCCCCGGGCGGGATGGGCACAGATACGCAGTATTTT. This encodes CASSSPGGMGTDTQYF.